The 8 T cell receptor beta chains below come from one sample, sequenced in a study of human T cells and chemical hapten exposure. Stated time point: patch test 2, 6 weeks after DPC sensitization. The sample's treatment: therapeutic diphenylcyclopropenone sensitization with weekly scalp DPC. In TCRdb, the RACE reads were re-called with MiXCR into one record per CDR3 protein. The data contain tens of thousands of distinct CDR3 sequences, about 9.3% of them singletons. The sample in question was whole blood, obtained in connection with sensitization to the hapten diphenylcyclopropenone (DPC). These receptors were collected from a woman in her 50s with alopecia areata. Some clones in this sample may be carry-over from other donors' samples.

This clonotype was counted between two and nine times. Mismatch with germline at one junction end may stem from a read error. The genes are TRBV12-3 or TRBV12-4 and TRBJ2-3, with 8 bases identical to TRBD2. The CDR3 length is 14 residues. CDR3: CASSLAGRRDTQYF. The DNA of the CDR3 is TGTGCCAGCAGCTTAGCGGGGCGGCGGGATACGCAGTATTTT.

The genes are TRBV5-1 and TRBJ1-3, with D possibly TRBD1 on 5 matching bases. Germline V gene data show CDR1 as SGHRS and CDR2 as YFSETQ. The CDR3 runs 14 residues. V was trimmed by 4 bases and J by 0 bases, leaving 8 bases between them. The CDR3, as DNA: TGCGCCAGCAGCGCAGGGAACTCTGGAAACACCATATATTTT. Protein: CASSAGNSGNTIYF.

There are many counts of this clonotype. The genes are TRBV2 and TRBJ2-3; D unclear. The V end lost 5 bases, the J end lost 3 bases, and 9 bases lay between the germline ends. CDR1 is SNHLY and CDR2 is FYNNEI in the germline V gene. This CDR3 spans 13 amino acids. The CDR3: CASSLDGTDTQYF. CDR3 sequence (DNA): TGTGCCAGCAGTCTGGACGGTACAGATACGCAGTATTTT.

This clonotype has only a few counts. The rearrangement uses TRBV6-5 and TRBJ2-1, with TRBD2 matching 10 bases. The V gene end was trimmed by 7 bases and the J gene end by 8 bases; junction bases not matched to a gene: 17. Germline V gives CDR1 MNHEY, CDR2 SVGAGI. The CDR3 contains 17 residues. The DNA of the CDR3 is TGTGCCAGCAAACCGCCACGGGCTAGCGGGAGAGTTGATGAGCAGTTCTTC. Translated: CASKPPRASGRVDEQFF.

This clonotype was found many times. Germline and junction disagree at one end, which may indicate a read error. The J gene is TRBJ2-5, the V gene TRBV7-7, with 9 bases lining up with TRBD2. The CDR3 loop spans 14 amino acids. The germline V gene encodes CDR1 SSHAT and CDR2 FNYEAQ (reference sequence). CDR3 loop: CASSLAGPQETQYF. The CDR3 nucleotides read TGTGCTAGCAGCCTAGCGGGGCCCCAAGAGACCCAGTACTTC.

V usage is TRBV5-1 and J usage is TRBJ2-1; TRBD2 agrees at 9 bases. This CDR3 has 14 residues. Germline CDR1 SGHRS, CDR2 YFSETQ. V was clipped by 2 bases and J by 6 bases; unmatched bases: 3. Here the CDR3 DNA reads TGCGCCAGCAGCTTTAAGACTAGCGGCAATGAGCAGTTCTTC. Protein product: CASSFKTSGNEQFF.

This chain joins TRBV3-1 and TRBJ2-7; weak D call: TRBD1 (6 bases). The CDR3 is made up of 15 amino acids. The V end lost 4 bases, the J end lost 0 bases, and 13 bases lay between the germline ends. Germline assignment: CDR1 LGHDT and CDR2 YNNKEL (reference sequence). The CDR3 coding sequence is TGTGCCAGCAGCCGGGCGACAGGCAGCTCCTACGAGCAGTACTTC. This codes for CASSRATGSSYEQYF.

The V and J genes are TRBV29-1 and TRBJ2-2, with no clear D. The germline gives CDR1 SQVTM, CDR2 ANQGSEA. This CDR3 is built from 11 residues. Deletions cut 8 bases from V and 6 bases from J, with 10 bases between. The CDR3: CSSQSAGELFF. DNA for the CDR3: TGCAGCTCCCAATCCGCCGGGGAGCTGTTTTTT.